Sequencing of this T cell receptor beta chain was carried out in a study of CD8+CD57+ T cells in acquired aplastic anemia. Study background: Recorded DNA amounts for sorted CD4+ and CD8+ cells had an average of around 3 ug. Study outcomes and limitations: Patients and controls shared just under 30 CD8+ CDR3 sequences.

There are 12 residues in the CDR3. Germline-derived CDR1 and CDR2 are DFQATT and SNEGSKA (reference sequence). Trimming removed 8 bases from V and 7 bases from J; junction bases left unmatched: 8. TCR beta VDJ and CDR3 were profiled, and genomic DNA was the template. A single record per CDR3 protein comes from TCRdb applying MiXCR to the reads. The sample includes hundreds of thousands of distinct CDR3 sequences, around a third of them seen just once. Sequencing was done on patients that had shown CD8+CD57+ cell expansion by flow cytometry. Remarks on this clonotype: Its target is unknown.

The chain combines TRBV20-1 with TRBJ2-1; 7 bases map to TRBD1. Sequenced sample: sorted CD4+, CD8+, or CD8+CD57+ T cells (not recorded which) from PBMCs. This sequence was found in a human donor with aplastic anemia. The CDR3 spells CSTTKQGNEQFF. CDR3 DNA sequence: TGCAGTACCACAAAACAGGGGAATGAGCAGTTCTTC.